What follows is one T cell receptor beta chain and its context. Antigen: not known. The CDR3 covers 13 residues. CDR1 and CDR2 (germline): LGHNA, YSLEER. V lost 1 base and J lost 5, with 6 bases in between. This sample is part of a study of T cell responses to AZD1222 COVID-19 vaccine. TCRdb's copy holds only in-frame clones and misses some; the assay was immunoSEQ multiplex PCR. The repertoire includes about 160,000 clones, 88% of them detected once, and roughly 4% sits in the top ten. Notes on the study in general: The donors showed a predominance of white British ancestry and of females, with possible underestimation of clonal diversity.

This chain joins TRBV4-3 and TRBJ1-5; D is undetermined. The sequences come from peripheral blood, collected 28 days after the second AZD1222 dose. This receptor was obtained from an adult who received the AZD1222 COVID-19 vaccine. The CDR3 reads CASSQALYQPQHF. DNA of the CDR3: TGCGCCAGCAGCCAAGCCCTTTATCAGCCCCAGCATTTT.